These 24 T cell receptor beta chains originate from one sample sequenced in a study of blood T cell repertoires in COVID-19. Profiling relied on immunoSEQ multiplex PCR, and the TCRdb table lists in-frame clones only, not all of them. In the table there are under 200,000 clones, about 83% of which are singletons. Sequenced sample: PBMCs or T cells enriched from blood (not recorded which). These receptor sequences come from a man in his forties with acute COVID-19.

V gene TRBV5-1 combines with J gene TRBJ2-1; 10 bases match TRBD2. CDR3 length: 15 amino acids. The germline CDR1 and CDR2 sequences are SGHRS and YFSETQ. With 0 bases clipped from V and 9 bases from J, the junction kept 6 bases outside the gene matches. CDR3 nucleotide sequence: TGCGCCAGCAGCTTGGGAGTAGCGGGAGGAGGTGAGCAGTTCTTC. It is translated as CASSLGVAGGGEQFF.

J is TRBJ2-1 and V is TRBV5-4; perhaps TRBD2 as D (6 bases). Germline values: CDR1 SGHNT, CDR2 YYREEE (reference sequence). The CDR3 contains 15 residues. V was clipped by 0 bases and J by 1 base, with 8 bases between them. The CDR3: CASSLAGVSYNEQFF. Written as DNA, the CDR3 is TGTGCCAGCAGCTTGGCGGGAGTTTCCTACAATGAGCAGTTCTTC.

This clone was seen a few times. The chain carries TRBV23-1 and TRBJ1-2, with 7 bases aligning to TRBD1. TRBV23-1 is classed as an ORF, of uncertain function. V shed 4 bases, J shed 5 bases, and the junction held 7 bases outside the gene matches. The CDR3 length is 14 residues. CDR3 amino acids: CASSLEQGRYGYTF. The CDR3, as DNA: TGCGCCAGCAGTCTAGAACAGGGGCGGTATGGCTACACCTTC.

This sequence joins TRBV27 and TRBJ1-2, with 11 bases identical to TRBD1. V lost 4 bases to trimming and J lost 5 bases; unmatched junction nucleotides: 6. There are 15 residues in the CDR3. Germline CDR1 and CDR2: MNHEY and SMNVEV (reference sequence). DNA for the CDR3: TGTGCCAGCAGTTCCCGGGACAGGGGGTTGTATGGCTACACCTTC. It encodes CASSSRDRGLYGYTF.

The rearrangement uses TRBV11-2 and TRBJ1-2; 7 bases match TRBD1. Germline V gives CDR1 SGHAT, CDR2 FQNNGV. The CDR3 covers 13 residues. Trimming cost V 6 bases and J 4 bases; bases outside gene matches: 5. This chain's CDR3 is CASRSWTGYGYTF. The DNA of the CDR3 is TGTGCCAGCAGGTCGTGGACAGGCTATGGCTACACCTTC.

There are a few counts of this clone. V and J are TRBV6-5 and TRBJ2-1; D is possibly TRBD2 (5 bases). Germline lookup yields CDR1 MNHEY and CDR2 SVGAGI. Between the trimmed V and J ends, which lost 4 bases and 0 bases, there was a span of 13 bases. The CDR3 runs 16 residues. CDR3 coding DNA: TGTGCCAGCAGTTTATCGTGGGAGAGCTCCTACAATGAGCAGTTCTTC. Its translation is CASSLSWESSYNEQFF.

This clone has a handful of counts. The J gene is TRBJ2-5, the V gene TRBV30; 7 bases agree with TRBD2. Per the germline V gene, CDR1 is GTSNPN and CDR2 is SVGIG (reference sequence). With 4 bases clipped from V and 4 bases from J, the junction kept 3 bases outside the gene matches. This CDR3 has 12 residues. CDR3 protein: CAWTTSAETQYF. The CDR3 DNA is TGTGCCTGGACCACTAGCGCAGAGACCCAGTACTTC.

V gene TRBV3-1 (or the pseudogene TRBV3-2) combines with J gene TRBJ1-1; D not resolved. The CDR3 contains 14 residues. CDR1 LGHDT and CDR2 YNNKEL come from the germline V gene (reference sequence). V gave up 0 bases and J gave up 8 bases, with 13 bases separating them. CDR3 sequence: CASSQDLRAGEAFF. CDR3 DNA sequence: TGTGCCAGCAGCCAAGATCTGAGGGCTGGGGAAGCTTTCTTT.

This chain connects TRBV27 to TRBJ2-1; 8 nucleotides match TRBD2. The CDR3 covers 14 residues. Germline V gene lookup returns CDR1 MNHEY and CDR2 SMNVEV (reference sequence). After removal of 7 bases from V and 3 bases from J, the junction contained 5 bases not matched to a gene. CDR3 in DNA: TGTGCCAGCACCAGCGGGAGTCGCTACAATGAGCAGTTCTTC. This translates into CASTSGSRYNEQFF.

This chain links TRBV30 with TRBJ2-7, with 9 bases fitting TRBD1. The CDR3 has 14 amino acids. In germline, CDR1 is GTSNPN, CDR2 SVGIG (reference sequence). For the CDR3, the DNA is TGTGGAGGGGAGGTCCGGGACAGGGTGGGCGAGCAGTACTTC. As protein: CGGEVRDRVGEQYF.

This CDR3 reads CASSAMNTEAFF. Written as DNA, the CDR3 is TGTGCCAGCAGCGCTATGAACACTGAAGCTTTCTTT. J is TRBJ1-1 and V is TRBV28; D not certain. The V and J ends lost 6 bases and 0 bases respectively, with 5 bases between them. CDR1 and CDR2 from the germline V gene are MDHEN and SYDVKM. This CDR3 region has 12 residues. The entire variable domain, with the rest obtained from reference TRBV28 and TRBJ1-1, is as follows: DVKVTQSSRYLVKRTGEKVFLECVQDMDHENMFWYRQDPGLGLRLIYFSYDVKMKEKGDIPEGYSVSREKKERFSLILESASTNQTSMYLCASSAMNTEAFFGQGTRLTVV.

The chain combines TRBV29-1 with TRBJ2-5; 11 bases match TRBD2. Per the germline V gene, CDR1 is SQVTM and CDR2 is ANQGSEA. Trimming took 7 bases from V and 5 from J; bases not matched to a gene: 9. This CDR3 has 14 amino acids. The CDR3 bases are TGCAGCGGCCTAGAGATAGCGGGAGGGGAGACCCAGTACTTC. Translation: CSGLEIAGGETQYF.

J is TRBJ2-7 and V is TRBV7-2; no clear D. Trimming took off 2 bases at V and 4 bases at J, with 12 bases between the two ends. The germline V gene has CDR1 SGHTA and CDR2 FQGNSA. This CDR3 is built from 14 residues. In nucleotides, the CDR3 is TGTGCCAGCAGCTTACTCGCCACATCATACGAGCAGTACTTC. This gives the protein CASSLLATSYEQYF.

The J gene is TRBJ2-1, the V gene TRBV18, with 11 bases identical to TRBD2. The CDR3 consists of 15 residues. The germline V gene has CDR1 KGHSH and CDR2 LQKENI. V trimming: 4 bases; J trimming: 6 bases; junction bases outside the gene matches: 5. Written as DNA, the CDR3 is TGTGCCAGCTCACTACTAGCGGGAGATAGCAATGAGCAGTTCTTC. It yields the protein CASSLLAGDSNEQFF.

The DNA of the CDR3 is TGTGCCTGGAATAACAGGGGAAGGAACGGGGAGCTGTTTTTT. Its protein product is CAWNNRGRNGELFF. The V gene is TRBV30, the J gene TRBJ2-2; TRBD1 agrees at 7 bases. Germline lookup yields CDR1 GTSNPN and CDR2 SVGIG (reference sequence). The CDR3 loop spans 14 amino acids. J lost 7 bases, V lost 4 bases, and 9 bases had no gene match.

This chain uses TRBV10-2 with TRBJ1-1, with D possibly being TRBD1 (6 bases). The V gene's germline CDR1 is WSHSY and CDR2 SAAADI. The CDR3 is made up of 17 amino acids. V dropped 3 bases and J dropped 0 bases, with 17 bases sitting between them. Here the CDR3 reads CASSESQGRFMNTEAFF. The CDR3 DNA sequence: TGCGCCAGCAGTGAAAGCCAGGGGAGATTTATGAACACTGAAGCTTTCTTT.

The chain is built from TRBV19 and TRBJ2-3, with 10 positions matching TRBD2. This CDR3 is 17 amino acids long. Looked up from germline, CDR1 is LNHDA and CDR2 is SQIVND (reference sequence). J lost 2 bases, V lost 7 bases, and 12 bases had no gene match. The chain's CDR3 is CASTAYRTSGSTDTQYF. The CDR3 nucleotides are TGTGCCAGTACGGCTTATAGGACTAGCGGTTCCACAGATACGCAGTATTTT.

This chain links TRBV2 with TRBJ1-1; D remains ambiguous. The CDR3 is 13 residues long. The germline V gene encodes CDR1 SNHLY and CDR2 FYNNEI. Trimming removed 4 bases from V and 1 base from J, with 7 bases in between. DNA for the CDR3: TGTGCCAGCAGTGCGGAGTCGAACACTGAAGCTTTCTTT. Translated, it gives CASSAESNTEAFF.

The chain employs TRBV28 and TRBJ2-2; 8 nucleotides match TRBD2. The V gene's germline CDR1 is MDHEN and CDR2 SYDVKM. CDR3 size: 15 residues. After removal of 6 bases from V and 5 bases from J, the junction contained 8 bases not matched to a gene. In nucleotides, the CDR3 is TGTGCCAGCAGCAAAAGCGGACTAGCTACCGGGGAGCTGTTTTTT. As protein: CASSKSGLATGELFF.

The V and J genes are TRBV29-1 and TRBJ1-3, with a tentative D call TRBD1 (5 bases). The V end lost 3 bases, the J end lost 3 bases, and 9 bases lay between the germline ends. From germline, CDR1 is SQVTM and CDR2 ANQGSEA. The CDR3 consists of 13 residues. CDR3 nucleotides: TGCAGCGTTGAGAAAGGGGTTGGAAACACCATATATTTT. This codes for CSVEKGVGNTIYF.

V usage is TRBV2 and J usage is TRBJ2-1, with D unresolved. The germline CDR1 and CDR2 sequences are SNHLY and FYNNEI. V lost 6 bases and J 10 bases, leaving 22 bases between the germline ends. The CDR3 is 15 amino acids. As DNA, the CDR3 is TGTGCCAGCAGCAGAGACTTGGCCTCAGCTAAAGAGCAGTTCTTC. Amino acid sequence: CASSRDLASAKEQFF. The full variable domain, with the rest looked up from reference TRBV2 and TRBJ2-1, is EPEVTQTPSHQVTQMGQEVILRCVPISNHLYFYWYRQILGQKVEFLVSFYNNEISEKSEIFDDQFSVERPDGSNFTLKIRSTKLEDSAMYFCASSRDLASAKEQFFGPGTRLTVL.

J is TRBJ2-7 and V is TRBV30; the D gene is possibly TRBD1 (6 bases). The CDR3 runs to 15 residues. Germline V gene sequence: CDR1 GTSNPN, CDR2 SVGIG (reference sequence). The V gene lost 1 base and the J gene lost 3 bases, with 16 bases spanning the gap. The CDR3 protein is CAWSEGQFLRYEQYF. CDR3 in DNA: TGTGCCTGGAGTGAAGGACAGTTTCTCCGCTACGAGCAGTACTTC. Full variable domain (missing parts from reference TRBV30 and TRBJ2-7): SQTIHQWPATLVQPVGSPLSLECTVEGTSNPNLYWYRQAAGRGLQLLFYSVGIGQISSEVPQNLSASRPQDRQFILSSKKLLLSDSGFYLCAWSEGQFLRYEQYFGPGTRLTVT.

The J gene is TRBJ1-1, the V gene TRBV5-1; perhaps TRBD1 as D (6 bases). The V gene lost 4 bases and the J gene lost 3 bases, with 16 bases spanning the gap. Germline V gives CDR1 SGHRS, CDR2 YFSETQ. This CDR3 has 15 residues. CDR3 in amino acids: CASSPLRGSDTEAFF. The CDR3 coding sequence is TGCGCCAGCAGCCCACTCAGGGGTTCTGACACTGAAGCTTTCTTT.

The chain uses TRBV5-5 and TRBJ1-1, with TRBD1 matching 8 bases. The trim removed 4 bases at V and 4 bases at J, leaving 15 bases unmatched. The germline CDR1 and CDR2 sequences are SGHKS and YYEKEE (reference sequence). CDR3 length: 17 residues. CDR3 bases: TGTGCCAGCAGCCCTTGGGCAGGGGGCAGGGTAGGCACTGAAGCTTTCTTT. This sequence encodes CASSPWAGGRVGTEAFF.